This T cell receptor (beta chain) was documented in a study of T cells after somatic rescue of genetic block (TCRdb year 2020). Some background on the complete study: What the study looked at was long-term robustness, specifically in a T-cell system that came about through somatic rescue of a genetic block in T-cell development.

The library was generated by the immunoSEQ multiplex PCR assay. This is the immuneACCESS table as TCRdb keeps it, with only in-frame sequences that have V and J called. A part of the clones is gone; compared with another copy, unresolved V genes explain less than half, and the rest is unexplained. In all, the sample holds around 67,000 clones, and roughly 94% of those were seen once. The leading ten clones occupy around 2.8% of the sample. Regarding this clone: It lacks a known antigen. No much larger clone is present one base from it, and per-base qualities are unavailable.

Its CDR3 holds 15 amino acids, cysteine through phenylalanine. The sequence is cut down to CDR3 DNA, 45 bases in frame from base 1. For CDR1 and CDR2, the germline V gene (reference sequence) lists MNHEY and SMNVEV. The V and J ends are trimmed by 5 bases and 1 base, leaving 15 bases between them. Sequencing input: peripheral blood mononuclear cells (PBMCs). This receptor was taken from a man aged 35 to 55. The rearrangement joined TRBV27 to TRBJ2-7; no D gene can be assigned with confidence. The DNA sequence is TGTGCCAGCAGTCCGACGTCGATTCAGTCCTACGAGCAGTACTTC. It translates to CASSPTSIQSYEQYF.